The 9 T cell receptor beta chains below all came from one sample that was sequenced in a study of glioma-infiltrating T cells after dendritic cell vaccination. Time point reported: after dendritic cell vaccination, including at tumor progression/relapse. The protocol was immunoSEQ multiplex PCR, while the TCRdb copy is restricted to in-frame clones and leaves out a portion. The sample lists 90,000 to 95,000 clones; approximately 80% were seen once. The sample consisted of blood, taken after dendritic cell vaccination. All receptors come from a human donor with glioblastoma.

The rearrangement links TRBV5-4 to TRBJ2-3, with D maybe TRBD1 (7 bases). V dropped 4 bases and J dropped 0 bases, with 18 bases sitting between them. Looked up from germline, CDR1 is SGHNT and CDR2 is YYREEE (reference sequence). The CDR3 extends over 17 amino acids. The CDR3 DNA reads TGTGCCAGCAGCCCTCTCAGGGGGGTTTCTAGCACAGATACGCAGTATTTT. This translates into CASSPLRGVSSTDTQYF.

The CDR3 spells CASTVDPGGGQPQHF. The CDR3 coding sequence is TGTGCCAGCACCGTAGACCCAGGGGGCGGTCAGCCCCAGCATTTT. This chain links TRBV5-5 with TRBJ1-5, with 8 bases lining up with TRBD1. CDR1 is SGHKS, CDR2 YYEKEE, per germline (reference sequence). The V and J ends lost 6 bases and 6 bases, in that order; junction bases with no gene match: 11. The CDR3 totals 15 residues.

The sample holds a few counts of this clone. The rearrangement joins TRBV5-1 to TRBJ2-5; weak D call: TRBD2 (5 bases). The germline CDR1 and CDR2 sequences are SGHRS and YFSETQ. V shed 2 bases and J shed 5 bases, with 10 bases lying between them. CDR3 length equals 13 residues. CDR3 region: CASSFSVDETQYF. CDR3 DNA sequence: TGCGCCAGCAGCTTTAGCGTGGATGAGACCCAGTACTTC.

The rearrangement links TRBV4-1 to TRBJ1-1; no clear D. The V gene lost 0 bases and the J gene lost 6 bases, with 11 bases spanning the gap. The CDR3 sequence is 14 residues long. Germline CDR1 reads MGHRA; CDR2 reads YSYEKL. In DNA, the CDR3 is TGCGCCAGCAGCCAAGATAGCGGGGTGGCTGAAGCTTTCTTT. Its translation: CASSQDSGVAEAFF.

This chain joins TRBV6-5 and TRBJ2-7; 10 bases map to TRBD2. Germline loops: CDR1 MNHEY, CDR2 SVGAGI. This CDR3 has 14 residues. With 6 bases clipped from V and 2 bases from J, the junction kept 4 bases outside the gene matches. This CDR3 is CASRRLAGAYEQYF. The CDR3 region has the DNA TGTGCCAGCAGAAGGCTAGCGGGGGCCTACGAGCAGTACTTC.

The chain links TRBV5-1 to TRBJ2-3, with 7 positions matching TRBD2. This CDR3 is built from 14 residues. V lost 6 bases to trimming and J lost 0 bases; unmatched junction nucleotides: 4. Germline V gene data show CDR1 as SGHRS and CDR2 as YFSETQ. CDR3 region: CASTSGTSTDTQYF. DNA of the CDR3: TGCGCCAGCACAAGCGGGACTAGCACAGATACGCAGTATTTT.

The chain combines TRBV6-5 with TRBJ2-1; 7 nucleotides match TRBD2. CDR1 is MNHEY, CDR2 SVGAGI, per germline. The CDR3 consists of 16 residues. J lost 8 bases, V lost 0 bases, and 10 bases had no gene match. The CDR3 is CASSYSMGGGSYEQFF. CDR3 sequence (DNA): TGTGCCAGCAGTTACTCGATGGGGGGGGGTAGCTATGAGCAGTTCTTC.

The chain recombines TRBV20-1 with TRBJ1-5, with 8 bases aligning to TRBD1. The V and J ends lost 6 bases and 10 bases, in that order; junction bases with no gene match: 5. The CDR3 has 11 residues. The germline CDR1 and CDR2 sequences are DFQATT and SNEGSKA (reference sequence). The CDR3 sequence: CSAISGGPQHF. Here the CDR3 DNA reads TGCAGTGCGATTTCAGGGGGCCCCCAGCATTTT.

V gene TRBV11-3 combines with J gene TRBJ2-5, with a tentative D call TRBD1 (5 bases). Germline V CDR1 and CDR2: SGHNT, YENEEA. CDR3 size: 14 residues. V shed 1 base and J shed 0 bases, with 6 bases lying between them. Written as DNA, the CDR3 is TGTGCCAGCAGCTTAGGACAGTACCAAGAGACCCAGTACTTC. Amino acids: CASSLGQYQETQYF.